Shown below are 27 T cell receptor beta chains from a single sample sequenced in a study of post-analysis software for immune sequencing data. Whole-study results and caveats: About five TRBV segments, including TRBV5-6, TRBV5-1 and TRBV20-1, were more frequent in patients than controls.

Unique molecular identifiers were carried by the TCR beta cDNA libraries. TCRdb processed the PCR reads anew with MiXCR; each CDR3 protein has one entry. The table has some 500,000 distinct CDR3 sequences, roughly 46% seen once. No antigen has been assigned to these receptors. Sequences were obtained from blood. These TCRs come from a girl aged 5 to 17 with multiple sclerosis.

This clonotype came up a few times. The rearrangement joins TRBV29-1 to TRBJ2-1, with 8 bases identical to TRBD2. The germline CDR1 and CDR2 sequences are SQVTM and ANQGSEA. The CDR3 covers 14 residues. J lost 5 bases, V lost 6 bases, and 9 bases had no gene match. The CDR3 nucleotides read TGCAGCGTAACAAGACTAGCGCTTAACAATGAGCAGTTCTTC. It translates to CSVTRLALNNEQFF.

V gene TRBV9 combines with J gene TRBJ2-7, with a tentative D call TRBD1 (6 bases). This CDR3 spans 15 amino acids. Trimming removed 0 bases from V and 0 bases from J, with 10 bases in between. Germline V lookup: CDR1 SGDLS, CDR2 YYNGEE. This CDR3 is CASSVEGHHSYEQYF. The CDR3 DNA reads TGTGCCAGCAGCGTAGAGGGACACCACTCCTACGAGCAGTACTTC.

To note about this clonotype: A much larger clone is a single base away; this may be a read error. This sequence joins TRBV12-3 or TRBV12-4 and TRBJ2-5; D is perhaps TRBD2 (5 bases). This CDR3 is 14 amino acids long. The CDR3 bases are TGTGACAGCAGCCTAGCCACCCTCCAAGAGACCCAGTACTTC. Translating gives CDSSLATLQETQYF.

The rearrangement links TRBV20-1 to TRBJ1-5, with a weak D call TRBD1 (5 bases). The CDR3 totals 16 residues. The V end lost 0 bases, the J end lost 1 base, and 13 bases lay between the germline ends. Germline lookup yields CDR1 DFQATT and CDR2 SNEGSKA (reference sequence). The CDR3 DNA is TGCAGTGCTAGAGATAAGGGCAGGGCGAGCAATCAGCCCCAGCATTTT. Translation: CSARDKGRASNQPQHF.

This clonotype was recorded a few times. The J gene is TRBJ1-2, the V gene TRBV10-3; no clear D. The CDR3 contains 13 residues. From germline, CDR1 is ENHRY and CDR2 SYGVKD. Trimming cost V 8 bases and J 4 bases, with 14 bases left between them. The CDR3, as DNA: TGTGCCATCCAGGTGGATCCCAGCTATGGCTACACCTTC. Protein product: CAIQVDPSYGYTF.

This chain connects TRBV27 to TRBJ2-7; 7 bases match TRBD1. The length of the CDR3 is 17 residues. Germline assignment: CDR1 MNHEY and CDR2 SMNVEV (reference sequence). V trimming: 1 base; J trimming: 7 bases; junction bases outside the gene matches: 16. CDR3 amino acids: CASSLLFQGVAYNEQYF. The CDR3 DNA reads as TGTGCCAGCAGTTTATTGTTTCAGGGGGTCGCCTACAATGAGCAGTACTTC.

Concerning this clonotype itself: Possible read error: a much larger clone is one base away. The genes are TRBV6-5 and TRBJ1-6; tentative D call: TRBD1 (5 bases). Germline CDR1 MNHEY, CDR2 SVGAGI. V was pared by 11 bases and J by 9 bases, with 14 bases between. The CDR3 spans 12 residues. The CDR3 bases are TGTGCCTGCAAGAACGGGGGTTCACCCCTCCACTTT. Residues: CACKNGGSPLHF.

This sequence joins TRBV6-6 and TRBJ1-1; TRBD1 aligns across 8 bases. V was clipped by 6 bases and J by 1 base; unmatched bases: 13. Germline CDR1 reads MNHNY; CDR2 reads SVGAGI (reference sequence). There are 17 residues in the CDR3. The CDR3 loop is CASRRDQVGTGNTEAFF. DNA for the CDR3: TGTGCCAGCAGACGAGACCAGGTAGGGACAGGGAACACTGAAGCTTTCTTT.

In its sample, this clonotype was seen a few times. An end of the junction differs from the germline gene, which may be a read error. The chain employs TRBV29-1 and TRBJ2-3, with 11 bases that match TRBD2. Germline V gene data show CDR1 as SQVTM and CDR2 as ANQGSEA. The CDR3 is made up of 15 amino acids. DNA of the CDR3: TGCGGCGTGGAAGGGACTAGCGGCCTCACAGATACGCAGTATTTT. Its protein product is CGVEGTSGLTDTQYF.

For this clonotype: The junction does not match germline at one end; this may be a read error. This chain joins TRBV11-2 and TRBJ2-1; D ambiguous. CDR3 size: 13 residues. CDR1 is SGHAT, CDR2 FQNNGV, per germline. CDR3 bases: TGTGCCAGCAACTTAGATCTCACGGCATCCGAGTTCTTC. Translation: CASNLDLTASEFF.

The V call is TRBV6-5, the J call TRBJ2-1, with TRBD2 matching 12 bases. V gave up 6 bases and J gave up 8 bases; unmatched junction bases: 11. The CDR3 has 16 amino acids. The germline V gene encodes CDR1 MNHEY and CDR2 SVGAGI. For the CDR3, the DNA is TGTGCCAGCAGCAGAAAGACTAGCGGGAGCCGGGATGAGCAGTTCTTC. This sequence encodes CASSRKTSGSRDEQFF.

This clonotype turned up a few times. This rearrangement joins TRBV7-2 to TRBJ2-7, with D perhaps being TRBD1 or TRBD2 (5 bases each). The germline V gene has CDR1 SGHTA and CDR2 FQGNSA. V lost 4 bases, J lost 0 bases, and 13 bases lay in between. The CDR3 totals 15 residues. CDR3 in DNA: TGTGCCAGCAGCTGGGGACGGAGGAGCTCCTACGAGCAGTACTTC. Protein product: CASSWGRRSSYEQYF. Supplemented by reference TRBV7-2 and TRBJ2-7, the full variable domain reads GAGVSQSPSNKVTEKGKDVELRCDPISGHTALYWYRQSLGQGLEFLIYFQGNSAPDKSGLPSDRFSAERTGGSVSTLTIQRTQQEDSAVYLCASSWGRRSSYEQYFGPGTRLTVT.

The chain links TRBV12-3 or TRBV12-4 to TRBJ2-4; D may correspond to TRBD1 or TRBD2 (5 bases each). Trimming left V 7 bases short and J 4 bases short, with 11 bases between. The CDR3 extends over 13 amino acids. In DNA form, the CDR3 reads TGTGCCAGCACTGGTGGGGGTAAAAACATTCAGTACTTC. Translation: CASTGGGKNIQYF.

This clonotype has only one observation. The germline gene is not matched at one end of the junction; a read error may be the cause. The rearrangement joins TRBV15 to TRBJ2-5; D remains ambiguous. In germline, CDR1 is LNHNV, CDR2 YYDKDF (reference sequence). The CDR3 runs to 15 residues. CDR3 nucleotide sequence: TGTGTCACCAGCAGGTCCAAGCGTCCCCAAGAGACCCAGTACTTC. It encodes CVTSRSKRPQETQYF.

The table lists this clonotype with a few counts. This sequence joins TRBV5-5 and TRBJ1-4, with D hard to call. There are 17 residues in the CDR3. V dropped 0 bases and J dropped 0 bases, with 12 bases sitting between them. Germline V gene data show CDR1 as SGHKS and CDR2 as YYEKEE (reference sequence). CDR3 sequence: CASSLVPPDATNEKLFF. Written as DNA, the CDR3 is TGTGCCAGCAGCTTGGTTCCCCCTGATGCAACTAATGAAAAACTGTTTTTT.

There are a few counts of this clonotype. The chain carries TRBV29-1 and TRBJ1-5, with 7 bases that match TRBD1. Germline V gene data show CDR1 as SQVTM and CDR2 as ANQGSEA. This CDR3 is built from 15 residues. Unmatched junction bases numbered 12, after V lost 5 bases and J lost 5 bases. The CDR3 here is CSVLKTGERDQPQHF. The CDR3 nucleotides are TGCAGCGTTCTCAAAACAGGGGAGAGGGATCAGCCCCAGCATTTT.

In its sample, this clonotype was seen once. The chain joins TRBV5-1 to TRBJ2-1; 10 bases line up with TRBD2. Germline loops: CDR1 SGHRS, CDR2 YFSETQ. This CDR3 has 15 amino acids. V gave up 2 bases and J gave up 7 bases; unmatched junction bases: 6. The CDR3 coding sequence is TGCGCCAGCAGCTTAACTAGCGGGGAAACTAATGAGCAGTTCTTC. As protein: CASSLTSGETNEQFF.

This clonotype was counted only a few times. The chain has TRBV29-1 and TRBJ2-1; D call uncertain. The germline V gene has CDR1 SQVTM and CDR2 ANQGSEA. There are 17 residues in the CDR3. Trimming shortened V by 0 bases and J by 0 bases, and 15 bases separated the two germline ends. CDR3 amino acids: CSVEDLRQQSSYNEQFF. CDR3 in DNA: TGCAGCGTTGAAGATCTTAGGCAACAGAGCTCCTACAATGAGCAGTTCTTC.

In its sample, this clonotype was seen a few times. The chain recombines TRBV12-3 or TRBV12-4 with TRBJ2-4, with D perhaps matching TRBD1 (5 bases). The end of the DNA fits TRBJ2-5 better, so the J call may be wrong. The CDR3 runs to 13 residues. The CDR3 DNA follows: TGTGCCAGCAGTGGCGTCAGGGCTAAGACCCAGTACTTC. Translating gives CASSGVRAKTQYF.

V and J are TRBV7-2 and TRBJ2-7, with D possibly matching TRBD2 (5 bases). The V gene lost 5 bases and the J gene lost 3 bases, with 23 bases spanning the gap. The CDR3 length is 17 residues. Germline V gives CDR1 SGHTA, CDR2 FQGNSA. CDR3 nucleotide sequence: TGTGCCAGCAGCGTGGTCTCAGCGGCTATTATAGACTACGAGCAGTACTTC. Translated, it gives CASSVVSAAIIDYEQYF.

This clonotype turned up a few times. J is TRBJ2-3 and V is TRBV4-1, with D possibly TRBD1 on 5 matching bases. This CDR3 is 15 amino acids long. In germline, CDR1 is MGHRA, CDR2 YSYEKL. The V end lost 0 bases, the J end lost 6 bases, and 13 bases lay between the germline ends. The CDR3 DNA is TGCGCCAGCAGCCAAGAAGGGGCCTACTCCGATACGCAGTATTTT. Translated, it gives CASSQEGAYSDTQYF.

The sample holds a few counts of this clonotype. This sequence joins TRBV9 and TRBJ2-7; D unclear. CDR3 length: 15 residues. Germline V gene data show CDR1 as SGDLS and CDR2 as YYNGEE. The V and J ends lost 0 bases and 3 bases respectively, with 13 bases between them. The CDR3: CASSVAYHLGYEQYF. CDR3 DNA sequence: TGTGCCAGCAGCGTAGCTTACCATCTTGGCTACGAGCAGTACTTC.

The V gene is TRBV7-9, the J gene TRBJ2-7, with D tentatively TRBD1 (7 bases). The V gene lost 4 bases and the J gene lost 0 bases, with 22 bases spanning the gap. Germline CDR1 SEHNR, CDR2 FQNEAQ (reference sequence). The CDR3 is 18 amino acids. The CDR3 region has the DNA TGTGCCAGCAGCTACGGAGGGGGCTCAACCATCAGCTCCTACGAGCAGTACTTC. Translated, it gives CASSYGGGSTISSYEQYF.

This chain connects TRBV5-1 to TRBJ2-1, with 9 bases lining up with TRBD2. Matching the DNA end better, TRBJ2-7 makes the J call doubtful. The germline gives CDR1 SGHRS, CDR2 YFSETQ. The CDR3 spans 16 residues. The CDR3 bases are TGCGCCAGCAGCTATCTAGCGGGGAGCTCCTACAATGAGCAGTACTTC. Amino acids: CASSYLAGSSYNEQYF.

The genes are TRBV11-2 and TRBJ1-1, with D perhaps matching TRBD1 (5 bases). Trimming took 1 base from V and 1 from J, leaving 13 bases between them. This CDR3 has 16 amino acids. Germline assignment: CDR1 SGHAT and CDR2 FQNNGV. Written as DNA, the CDR3 is TGTGCCAGCAGCTTAGCTGCTGGGACGGGGAACACTGAAGCTTTCTTT. This encodes CASSLAAGTGNTEAFF.

This clonotype came up a few times. The V call is TRBV20-1, the J call TRBJ2-3; D call uncertain. The germline gives CDR1 DFQATT, CDR2 SNEGSKA (reference sequence). The CDR3 is 14 amino acids. V dropped 3 bases and J dropped 1 base, with 11 bases sitting between them. As DNA, the CDR3 is TGCAGTGCTAGCCGGGTCCAGCGCACAGATACGCAGTATTTT. Translating it yields CSASRVQRTDTQYF.

This clonotype was counted a single time. The chain recombines TRBV27 with TRBJ1-6; no definite D call. V dropped 6 bases and J dropped 5 bases, with 11 bases sitting between them. The CDR3 is 14 residues long. Germline V gene lookup returns CDR1 MNHEY and CDR2 SMNVEV (reference sequence). CDR3 amino acids: CASSFLGHNSPLHF. In nucleotides, the CDR3 is TGTGCCAGCAGCTTTTTAGGACATAATTCACCCCTCCACTTT.